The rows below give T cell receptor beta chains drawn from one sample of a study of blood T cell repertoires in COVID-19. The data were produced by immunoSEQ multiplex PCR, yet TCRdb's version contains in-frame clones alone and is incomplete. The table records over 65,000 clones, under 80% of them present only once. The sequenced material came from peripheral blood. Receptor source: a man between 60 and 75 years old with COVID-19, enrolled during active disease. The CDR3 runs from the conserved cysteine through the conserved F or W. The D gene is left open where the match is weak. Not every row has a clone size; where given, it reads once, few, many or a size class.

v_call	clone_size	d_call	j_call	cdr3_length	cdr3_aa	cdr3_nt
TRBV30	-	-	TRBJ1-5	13	CAFRGGLNQPQHF	TGTGCCTTCAGGGGTGGGCTAAATCAGCCCCAGCATTTT
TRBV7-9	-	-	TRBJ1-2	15	CASSMNPGANYGYTF	TGTGCCAGCAGCATGAACCCCGGAGCTAACTATGGCTACACCTTC
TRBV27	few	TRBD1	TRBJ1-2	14	CASSFRTGLGGYTF	TGTGCCAGCAGTTTCCGGACAGGGCTAGGTGGCTACACCTTC
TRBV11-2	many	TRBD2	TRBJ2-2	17	CASSLLGLAGNTGELFF	TGTGCCAGCAGCTTATTGGGACTAGCGGGGAACACCGGGGAGCTGTTTTTT
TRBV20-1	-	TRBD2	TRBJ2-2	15	CSASWAGGPIGELFF	TGCAGTGCTAGTTGGGCGGGAGGGCCGATCGGGGAGCTGTTTTTT
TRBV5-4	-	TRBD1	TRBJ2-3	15	CASSLETGETDTQYF	TGTGCCAGCAGCTTGGAAACAGGGGAAACGGATACGCAGTATTTT
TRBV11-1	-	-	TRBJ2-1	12	CASSLGQTGQFF	TGTGCCAGCAGCTTAGGACAGACGGGGCAGTTCTTC
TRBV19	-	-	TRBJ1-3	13	CATRTGPGNTIYF	TGTGCCACTCGCACAGGGCCTGGAAACACCATATATTTT
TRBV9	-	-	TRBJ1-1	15	CASSVGAGFRSEAFF	TGTGCCAGCAGCGTAGGGGCTGGGTTTCGCAGTGAAGCTTTCTTT
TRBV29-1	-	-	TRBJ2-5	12	CSVQPVQETQYF	TGCAGCGTTCAACCAGTCCAAGAGACCCAGTACTTC
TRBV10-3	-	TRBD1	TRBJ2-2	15	CAITASGQLKGELFF	TGTGCCATCACTGCCTCGGGACAGTTGAAAGGGGAGCTGTTTTTT
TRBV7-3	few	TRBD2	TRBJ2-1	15	CASSSGTSGRNEQFF	TGTGCCAGCAGCTCCGGGACTAGCGGGCGCAATGAGCAGTTCTTC
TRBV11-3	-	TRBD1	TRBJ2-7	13	CASTGTGTYEQYF	TGTGCCAGCACAGGGACAGGGACCTACGAGCAGTACTTC
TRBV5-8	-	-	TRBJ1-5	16	CASSLQGISGNQPQHF	TGTGCCAGCAGCTTACAGGGAATTTCGGGCAATCAGCCCCAGCATTTT
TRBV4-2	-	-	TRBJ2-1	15	CASSLRLAADNEQFF	TGTGCCAGCAGCCTGAGGCTAGCAGCGGACAATGAGCAGTTCTTC
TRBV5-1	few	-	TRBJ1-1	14	CASSLLFRNTEAFF	TGCGCCAGCAGCTTACTATTCAGGAACACTGAAGCTTTCTTT
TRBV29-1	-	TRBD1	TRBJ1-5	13	CSVGDRALGPQHF	TGCAGCGTAGGGGACAGGGCCTTGGGACCCCAGCATTTT
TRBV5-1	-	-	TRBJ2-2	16	CASSRGDRPNTGELFF	TGCGCCAGCAGCCGAGGCGACAGACCGAACACCGGGGAGCTGTTTTTT
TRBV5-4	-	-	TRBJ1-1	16	CASSLGWQFSNTEAFF	TGTGCCAGCAGCTTGGGGTGGCAATTTTCGAACACTGAAGCTTTCTTT
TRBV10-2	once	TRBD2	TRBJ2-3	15	CASSVNGGAADTQYF	TGCGCCAGCAGTGTTAACGGGGGGGCCGCAGATACGCAGTATTTT
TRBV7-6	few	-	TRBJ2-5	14	CASSQPYRVGTQYF	TGTGCCAGCAGCCAACCTTACAGGGTCGGGACCCAGTACTTC
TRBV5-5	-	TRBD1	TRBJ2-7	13	CASSFGTGGEQYF	TGTGCCAGCAGCTTTGGGACAGGAGGCGAGCAGTACTTC
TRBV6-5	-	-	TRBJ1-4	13	CASYRVPNEKLFF	TGTGCCAGTTACAGGGTTCCAAATGAAAAACTGTTTTTT
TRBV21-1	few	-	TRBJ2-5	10	CASTEETQYF	TGTGCCAGCACCGAAGAGACCCAGTACTTC
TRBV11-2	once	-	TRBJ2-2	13	CASSREVVGELFF	TGTGCCAGCAGCAGAGAAGTTGTTGGGGAGCTGTTTTTT
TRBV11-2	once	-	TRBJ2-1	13	CASSLTQGAPQFF	TGTGCCAGCAGCTTAACACAAGGGGCCCCACAGTTCTTC
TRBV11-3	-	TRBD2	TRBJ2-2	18	CASSLDPIAGGRTGELFF	TGTGCCAGCAGCTTAGACCCGATAGCGGGGGGGCGCACCGGGGAGCTGTTTTTT
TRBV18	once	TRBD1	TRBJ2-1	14	CASSRTGDGNEQFF	TGTGCCAGCTCACGGACAGGAGATGGGAATGAGCAGTTCTTC
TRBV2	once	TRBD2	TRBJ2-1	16	CASSLRLAGGYNEQFF	TGTGCCAGCAGCCTCCGACTAGCGGGGGGCTACAATGAGCAGTTCTTC
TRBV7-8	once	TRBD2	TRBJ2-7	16	CASSLATSGRRDEQYF	TGTGCCAGCAGCTTAGCGACTAGCGGGAGGAGGGACGAGCAGTACTTC
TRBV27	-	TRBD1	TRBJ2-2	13	CAIRDRATGELFF	TGTGCCATCAGGGACAGGGCCACCGGGGAGCTGTTTTTT
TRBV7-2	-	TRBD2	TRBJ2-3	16	CASSPRTSGRVDTQYF	TGTGCCAGCAGCCCACGGACTAGCGGGAGGGTAGATACGCAGTATTTT
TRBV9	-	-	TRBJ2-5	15	CASSVDSGRGETQYF	TGTGCCAGCAGCGTAGATAGTGGGCGAGGGGAGACCCAGTACTTC
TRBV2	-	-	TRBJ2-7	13	CASSEDRVYEQYF	TGTGCCAGCAGTGAAGACAGGGTCTACGAGCAGTACTTC
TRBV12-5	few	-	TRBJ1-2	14	CASGLEGPFNGYTF	TGTGCTAGTGGTTTGGAGGGGCCATTTAATGGCTACACCTTC
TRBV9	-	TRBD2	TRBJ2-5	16	CASSLGLAGGGETQYF	TGTGCCAGCAGCCTTGGACTAGCGGGAGGGGGGGAGACCCAGTACTTC